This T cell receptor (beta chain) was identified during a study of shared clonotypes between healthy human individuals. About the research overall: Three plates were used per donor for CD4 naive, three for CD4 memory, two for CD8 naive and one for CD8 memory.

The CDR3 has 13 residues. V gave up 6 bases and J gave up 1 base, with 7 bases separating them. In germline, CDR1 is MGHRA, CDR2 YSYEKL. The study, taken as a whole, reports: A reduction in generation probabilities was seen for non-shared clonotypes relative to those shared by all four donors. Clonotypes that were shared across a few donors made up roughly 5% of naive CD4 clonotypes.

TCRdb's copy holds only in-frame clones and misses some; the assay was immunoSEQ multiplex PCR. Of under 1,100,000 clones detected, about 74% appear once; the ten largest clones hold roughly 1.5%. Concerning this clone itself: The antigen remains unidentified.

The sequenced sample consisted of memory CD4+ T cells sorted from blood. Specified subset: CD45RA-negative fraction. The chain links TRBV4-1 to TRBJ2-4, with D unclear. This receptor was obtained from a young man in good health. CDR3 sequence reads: CASRAGAKNIQYF. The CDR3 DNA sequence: TGCGCCAGCAGGGCCGGGGCCAAAAACATTCAGTACTTC.